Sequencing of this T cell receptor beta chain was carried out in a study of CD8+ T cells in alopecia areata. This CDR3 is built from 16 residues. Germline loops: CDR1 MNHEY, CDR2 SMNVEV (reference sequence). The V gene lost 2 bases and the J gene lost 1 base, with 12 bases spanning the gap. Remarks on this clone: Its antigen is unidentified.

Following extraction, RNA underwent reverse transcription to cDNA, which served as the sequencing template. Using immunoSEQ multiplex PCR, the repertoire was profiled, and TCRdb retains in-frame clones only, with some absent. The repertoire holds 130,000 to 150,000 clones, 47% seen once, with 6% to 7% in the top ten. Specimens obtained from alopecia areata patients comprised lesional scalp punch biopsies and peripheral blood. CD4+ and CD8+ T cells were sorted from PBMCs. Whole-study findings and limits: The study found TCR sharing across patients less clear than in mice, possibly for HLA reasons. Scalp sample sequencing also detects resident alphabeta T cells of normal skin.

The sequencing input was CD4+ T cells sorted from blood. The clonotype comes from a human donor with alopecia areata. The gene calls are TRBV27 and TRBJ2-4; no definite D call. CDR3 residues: CASSLKTGSAKNIQYF. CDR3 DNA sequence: TGTGCCAGCAGTTTAAAAACGGGTAGCGCCAAAAACATTCAGTACTTC.